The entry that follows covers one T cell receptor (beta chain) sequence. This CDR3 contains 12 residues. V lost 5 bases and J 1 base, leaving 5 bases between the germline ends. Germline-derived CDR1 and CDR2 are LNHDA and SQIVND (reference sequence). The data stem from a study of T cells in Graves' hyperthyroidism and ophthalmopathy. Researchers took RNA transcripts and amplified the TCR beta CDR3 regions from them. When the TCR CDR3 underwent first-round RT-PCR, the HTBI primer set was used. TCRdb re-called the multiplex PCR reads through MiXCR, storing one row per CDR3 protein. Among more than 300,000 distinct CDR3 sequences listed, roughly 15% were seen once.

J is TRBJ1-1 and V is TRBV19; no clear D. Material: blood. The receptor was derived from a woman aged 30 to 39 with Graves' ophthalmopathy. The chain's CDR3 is CASSGANTEAFF. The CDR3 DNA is TGTGCCAGTAGTGGCGCGAACACTGAAGCTTTCTTT.